This is a list of T cell receptor beta chains from one sample in a study of blood T cell repertoires in COVID-19. Only in-frame clones appear in the TCRdb table, and some are missing; sequencing was by immunoSEQ multiplex PCR. The table has 70,000 to 85,000 clones, roughly 90% seen once; the top ten hold roughly 9.7%. Material: peripheral blood. Receptor source: a human donor in a cohort sampled during active COVID-19. Both conserved end residues are part of each CDR3. A D gene is named only where the DNA matches it firmly. Part of the rows lack a size; the others show once, few, many or a class for expanded clones.

cdr3_aa	cdr3_nt	clone_size	j_call	d_call	v_call
CASSGDREIDQPQHF	TGTGCCAGCAGTGGGGACAGGGAAATTGATCAGCCCCAGCATTTT	-	TRBJ1-5	TRBD1	TRBV6-2/TRBV6-3
CASSFPRTGMGTDTQYF	TGCGCCAGCAGCTTTCCCCGGACAGGGATGGGCACAGATACGCAGTATTTT	-	TRBJ2-3	TRBD1	TRBV5-1
CASSSGYSNQPQHF	TGTGCCAGCAGTTCAGGGTATAGCAATCAGCCCCAGCATTTT	-	TRBJ1-5	-	TRBV28
CASSKLPQGRGTDTQYF	TGTGCCAGCAGCAAACTACCCCAAGGGAGGGGCACAGATACGCAGTATTTT	-	TRBJ2-3	TRBD2	TRBV7-2
CASSIQAGRTDTQYF	TGTGCCAGTAGTATCCAAGCGGGACGCACAGATACGCAGTATTTT	-	TRBJ2-3	TRBD2	TRBV19
CASSEAKGDGVSNQPQHF	TGTGCCAGCAGTGAAGCTAAGGGCGACGGGGTTAGCAATCAGCCCCAGCATTTT	-	TRBJ1-5	-	TRBV6-1
CASSLQGYEQYF	TGTGCCAGCAGTTTACAGGGGTACGAGCAGTACTTC	-	TRBJ2-7	-	TRBV12-3/TRBV12-4
CASSLSAGSNNEQFF	TGTGCCAGCAGTTTATCGGCCGGGAGTAACAATGAGCAGTTCTTC	once	TRBJ2-1	-	TRBV28
CASSPLAGGGNEQFF	TGTGCCAGCAGTCCACTAGCGGGAGGAGGCAATGAGCAGTTCTTC	few	TRBJ2-1	TRBD2	TRBV27
CASSLRGNRVSEQFF	TGTGCCAGCAGCTTAAGGGGGAACAGGGTTTCTGAGCAGTTCTTC	-	TRBJ2-1	-	TRBV7-3
CARSSCGSLAGPDTQYF	TGTGCCAGAAGCTCATGTGGGTCGCTAGCGGGACCAGATACGCAGTATTTT	-	TRBJ2-3	TRBD2	TRBV5-3
CASSSGLLSSYEQYF	TGTGCCAGTAGCTCGGGACTATTGAGCTCCTACGAGCAGTACTTC	-	TRBJ2-7	TRBD2	TRBV19
CSLRTSGDFSNEQFF	TGCAGCCTCCGGACTAGCGGGGACTTCTCCAATGAGCAGTTCTTC	-	TRBJ2-1	TRBD2	TRBV29-1
CASSGTGQTGELFF	TGTGCCAGCAGCGGAACCGGACAAACCGGGGAGCTGTTTTTT	-	TRBJ2-2	-	TRBV5-4
CASSTIVGSGNNSPLHF	TGTGCCAGCAGCACAATTGTCGGCAGCGGGAATAATTCACCCCTCCACTTT	once	TRBJ1-6	-	TRBV11-2
CASSFSKSRTALSTEAFF	TGTGCCAGCAGTTTCTCGAAATCTCGAACAGCACTTTCCACTGAAGCTTTCTTT	-	TRBJ1-1	-	TRBV27
CASSTRTSGSYEQYF	TGTGCCAGCAGTACCAGGACTAGCGGGAGTTACGAGCAGTACTTC	-	TRBJ2-7	TRBD2	TRBV6-5
CASSLAQGADGYTF	TGTGCCAGCAGCTTAGCGCAGGGGGCGGATGGCTACACCTTC	-	TRBJ1-2	TRBD1	TRBV7-8
CASSVAPSGSADTQYF	TGTGCCAGCAGCGTAGCTCCCAGCGGTAGCGCAGATACGCAGTATTTT	-	TRBJ2-3	-	TRBV9
CSVGRGNNEQFF	TGCAGCGTTGGGCGGGGAAACAATGAGCAGTTCTTC	-	TRBJ2-1	-	TRBV29-1
CASSTGQGEGYGYTF	TGTGCCAGCAGCACGGGACAGGGGGAGGGCTATGGCTACACCTTC	-	TRBJ1-2	TRBD1	TRBV7-2
CASRLAGEGLAEQFF	TGTGCCAGCAGACTAGCGGGAGAAGGGCTTGCTGAGCAGTTCTTC	once	TRBJ2-1	TRBD2	TRBV27
CASSLEVGGMAQFF	TGTGCCAGCAGCTTAGAGGTAGGGGGTATGGCGCAGTTCTTC	-	TRBJ2-1	-	TRBV11-2
CATSGGGEWGYEQYF	TGTGCCACCAGCGGGGGAGGAGAGTGGGGCTACGAGCAGTACTTC	-	TRBJ2-7	-	TRBV24-1
CASSQPGLAGANTGELFF	TGTGCCAGCTCACAACCGGGACTAGCGGGAGCGAACACCGGGGAGCTGTTTTTT	-	TRBJ2-2	TRBD2	TRBV18
CASSLAGTSGSYEQYF	TGTGCCAGCAGCTTGGCCGGGACTAGCGGCTCCTACGAGCAGTACTTC	-	TRBJ2-7	TRBD2	TRBV5-4
CASSWRGGYEQYF	TGTGCCAGTAGTTGGCGGGGAGGATACGAGCAGTACTTC	-	TRBJ2-7	-	TRBV19
CASGRLETGGNQPQHF	TGTGCCAGCGGTAGGTTGGAGACAGGGGGAAATCAGCCCCAGCATTTT	-	TRBJ1-5	TRBD1	TRBV28
CASSLGQGGGYTF	TGTGCCAGCAGTTTGGGACAGGGAGGTGGCTACACCTTC	-	TRBJ1-2	TRBD1	TRBV28
CASSFLERREQYF	TGTGCCAGCAGCTTTTTGGAGAGAAGGGAGCAGTACTTC	-	TRBJ2-7	-	TRBV5-6
CASSLQGQRQETQYF	TGTGCCAGCAGCTTACAGGGACAGCGCCAAGAGACCCAGTACTTC	-	TRBJ2-5	TRBD1	TRBV7-8
CASSQGTSALSNTGELFF	TGCGCCAGCAGCCAAGGAACTAGCGCCCTTTCGAACACCGGGGAGCTGTTTTTT	-	TRBJ2-2	TRBD2	TRBV4-3
CASSFTGEVYGYTF	TGTGCCAGCAGCTTCACAGGGGAGGTCTATGGCTACACCTTC	-	TRBJ1-2	TRBD1	TRBV5-4
CASSHDLAGGTDTQYF	TGTGCCAGCAGCCATGATTTAGCGGGAGGCACAGATACGCAGTATTTT	once	TRBJ2-3	TRBD2	TRBV3-1/TRBV3-2
CASGLGDRASYNEQFF	TGTGCTAGTGGTTTGGGGGACAGGGCCTCCTACAATGAGCAGTTCTTC	-	TRBJ2-1	TRBD1	TRBV12-5
CASSSGTKDSPLHF	TGCGCCAGCAGCTCTGGGACAAAAGATTCACCCCTCCACTTT	-	TRBJ1-6	-	TRBV5-1
CASSYLAESYNEQFF	TGTGCCAGCAGTTATCTAGCGGAATCCTACAATGAGCAGTTCTTC	-	TRBJ2-1	TRBD2	TRBV7-3
CAISGQGAQRWAEVAFF	TGTGCCATCAGTGGGCAGGGCGCCCAGCGTTGGGCAGAAGTAGCTTTCTTT	-	TRBJ1-1	-	TRBV10-3
CASSATGGPTDTQYF	TGTGCCAGCAGCGCGACAGGGGGCCCCACAGATACGCAGTATTTT	-	TRBJ2-3	TRBD1	TRBV9
CASSQADRGYNGYTF	TGTGCCAGCAGCCAAGCCGACAGGGGGTACAATGGCTACACCTTC	medium-sized	TRBJ1-2	TRBD1	TRBV3-1/TRBV3-2
CASSYWDRGLEETQYF	TGTGCCAGCAGTTACTGGGACAGGGGGCTTGAGGAGACCCAGTACTTC	-	TRBJ2-5	TRBD1	TRBV6-5
CASRASGSYNEQFF	TGTGCCAGCCGGGCTAGCGGGAGCTACAATGAGCAGTTCTTC	-	TRBJ2-1	TRBD2	TRBV7-8
CASGDLRGSYEQYF	TGTGCCAGCGGGGATCTTCGGGGCTCCTACGAGCAGTACTTC	-	TRBJ2-7	-	TRBV6-6
CSVEVGQGFVF	TGCAGCGTTGAGGTGGGACAGGGATTCGTCTTC	-	TRBJ2-4	TRBD1	TRBV29-1
CASSLGDNPYEQYF	TGTGCCAGTTCCCTGGGGGACAACCCCTACGAGCAGTACTTC	-	TRBJ2-7	-	TRBV19
CASSQTSTDTQYF	TGCGCCAGCAGCCAGACTAGCACAGATACGCAGTATTTT	-	TRBJ2-3	-	TRBV4-3
CASSRDRGSPLHF	TGTGCCAGCAGTAGGGACAGGGGGTCACCCCTCCACTTT	-	TRBJ1-6	TRBD1	TRBV9
CARSPQGDGNTIYF	TGTGCCAGAAGCCCACAGGGTGACGGAAACACCATATATTTT	-	TRBJ1-3	-	TRBV5-3
CAWSAGTANEQFF	TGTGCCTGGAGTGCCGGGACAGCCAATGAGCAGTTCTTC	-	TRBJ2-1	TRBD1	TRBV30
CASSLGRFQETQYF	TGTGCCAGCAGCTTAGGGAGGTTCCAAGAGACCCAGTACTTC	-	TRBJ2-5	-	TRBV11-2
CASSLEAVNSPLHF	TGTGCCAGCAGCCTGGAGGCGGTTAATTCACCCCTCCACTTT	once	TRBJ1-6	-	TRBV5-5
CASSARDRVSFEQYF	TGTGCCAGCAGCGCCCGGGACAGGGTGTCATTCGAGCAGTACTTC	-	TRBJ2-7	TRBD1	TRBV11-2
CASSLGQGSDYGYTF	TGTGCCAGCAGCTTAGGGCAGGGAAGCGACTATGGCTACACCTTC	-	TRBJ1-2	-	TRBV7-2
CAISGTGDTEAFF	TGTGCCATCAGTGGGACAGGGGACACTGAAGCTTTCTTT	-	TRBJ1-1	TRBD1	TRBV10-3
CASSIQPGTHDYEQYF	TGTGCCAGCAGCATCCAACCCGGGACTCACGACTACGAGCAGTACTTC	-	TRBJ2-7	-	TRBV21-1
CASRTRQGSIQYF	TGTGCCAGCAGGACCAGACAGGGTAGCATTCAGTACTTC	-	TRBJ2-4	TRBD1	TRBV27
CSGGDSSYEQYF	TGCAGCGGCGGGGACAGCTCCTACGAGCAGTACTTC	-	TRBJ2-7	-	TRBV29-1
CASSQDLAEMREQYF	TGTGCCAGCAGCCAAGATTTAGCGGAGATGAGGGAGCAGTACTTC	-	TRBJ2-7	-	TRBV3-1/TRBV3-2
CASSPGTGLEANYGYTF	TGTGCCAGCAGTCCTGGGACAGGGCTCGAAGCTAACTATGGCTACACCTTC	-	TRBJ1-2	TRBD1	TRBV27